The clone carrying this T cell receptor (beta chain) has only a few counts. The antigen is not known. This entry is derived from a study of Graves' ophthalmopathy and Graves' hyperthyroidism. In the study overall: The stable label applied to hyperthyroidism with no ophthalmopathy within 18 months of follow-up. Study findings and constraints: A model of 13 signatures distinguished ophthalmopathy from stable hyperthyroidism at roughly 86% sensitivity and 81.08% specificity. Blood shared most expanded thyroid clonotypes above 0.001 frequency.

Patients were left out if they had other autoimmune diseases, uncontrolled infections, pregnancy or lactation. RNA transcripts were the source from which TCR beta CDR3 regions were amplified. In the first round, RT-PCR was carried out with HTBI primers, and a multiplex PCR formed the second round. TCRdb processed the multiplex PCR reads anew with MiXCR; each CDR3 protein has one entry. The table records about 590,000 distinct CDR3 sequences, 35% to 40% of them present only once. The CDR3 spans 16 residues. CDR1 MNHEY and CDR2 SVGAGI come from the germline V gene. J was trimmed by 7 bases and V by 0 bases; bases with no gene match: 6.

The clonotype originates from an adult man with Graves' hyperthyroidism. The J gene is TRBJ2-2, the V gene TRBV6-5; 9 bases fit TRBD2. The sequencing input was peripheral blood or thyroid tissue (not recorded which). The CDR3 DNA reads TGTGCCAGCAGTTACTCGACGGCGGGGGGGAACGGGGAGCTGTTTTTT. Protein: CASSYSTAGGNGELFF.